This T cell receptor (beta chain) was observed in a study of siplizumab effects on memory and regulatory T cells. General study points: Among sequences traceable to unstimulated CD4+ memory cells, alloreactive ones were significantly reduced by siplizumab.

Notes on this clone: Antigen unknown.

The germline V gene has CDR1 KGHSH and CDR2 LQKENI. The J segment lost 5 bases and the V segment lost 3 bases, leaving 10 bases of the junction unmatched. CDR3 size: 16 residues. Sequencing was performed with immunoSEQ multiplex PCR; in TCRdb, only in-frame clones are kept and a portion is missing. The sample includes more than 90,000 clones, roughly 94% of them seen just once. The gene calls are TRBV18 and TRBJ2-1; 7 bases are shared with TRBD1. The source material was non-Treg CD4+ T cells sorted from blood. The sequence was obtained from a human donor in good health. The CDR3 sequence: CASSPLLTGTNNEQFF. The CDR3 coding sequence is TGTGCCAGCTCACCCCTCCTGACAGGGACGAACAATGAGCAGTTCTTC.